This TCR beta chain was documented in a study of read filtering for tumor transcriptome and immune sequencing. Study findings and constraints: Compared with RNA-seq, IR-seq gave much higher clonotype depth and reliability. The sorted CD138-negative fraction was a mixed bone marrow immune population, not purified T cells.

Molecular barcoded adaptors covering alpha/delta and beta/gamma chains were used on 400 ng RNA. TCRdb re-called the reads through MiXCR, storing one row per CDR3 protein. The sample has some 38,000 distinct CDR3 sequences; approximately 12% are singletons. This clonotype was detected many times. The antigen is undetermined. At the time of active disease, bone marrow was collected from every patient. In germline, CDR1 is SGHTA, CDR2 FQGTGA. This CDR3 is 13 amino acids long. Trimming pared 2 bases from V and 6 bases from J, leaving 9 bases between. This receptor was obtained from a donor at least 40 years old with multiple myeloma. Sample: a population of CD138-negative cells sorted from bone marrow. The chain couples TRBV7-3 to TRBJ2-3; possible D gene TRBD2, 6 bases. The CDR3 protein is CASSLVGRDTQYF. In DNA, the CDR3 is TGTGCCAGCAGCTTAGTTGGGAGGGATACGCAGTATTTT.